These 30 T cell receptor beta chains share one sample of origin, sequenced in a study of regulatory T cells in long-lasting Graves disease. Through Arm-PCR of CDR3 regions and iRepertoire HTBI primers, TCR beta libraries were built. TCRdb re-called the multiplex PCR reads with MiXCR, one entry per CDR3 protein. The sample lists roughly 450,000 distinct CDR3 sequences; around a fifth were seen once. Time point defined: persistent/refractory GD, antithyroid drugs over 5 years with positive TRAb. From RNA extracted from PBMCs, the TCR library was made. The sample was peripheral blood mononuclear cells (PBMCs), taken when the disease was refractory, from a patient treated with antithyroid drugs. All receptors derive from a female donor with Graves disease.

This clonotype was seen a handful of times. DNA for the CDR3: TGTGCCAGCAGCGGGGGCCTGGGGAGGGGGCTCTACAATGAGCAGTTCTTC. This gives the protein CASSGGLGRGLYNEQFF. The chain is built from TRBV7-2 and TRBJ2-1; possibly TRBD1 or TRBD2 for D (7 bases each). Between the trimmed V and J ends, which lost 5 bases and 3 bases, there was a span of 20 bases. Germline V CDR1 and CDR2: SGHTA, FQGNSA. The CDR3 extends over 17 amino acids.

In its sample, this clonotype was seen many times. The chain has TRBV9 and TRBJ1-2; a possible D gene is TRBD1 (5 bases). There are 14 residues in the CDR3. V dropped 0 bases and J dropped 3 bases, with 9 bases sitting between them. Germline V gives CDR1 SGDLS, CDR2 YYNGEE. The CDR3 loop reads CASSVATGYYGYTF. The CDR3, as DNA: TGTGCCAGCAGCGTAGCTACAGGATACTATGGCTACACCTTC.

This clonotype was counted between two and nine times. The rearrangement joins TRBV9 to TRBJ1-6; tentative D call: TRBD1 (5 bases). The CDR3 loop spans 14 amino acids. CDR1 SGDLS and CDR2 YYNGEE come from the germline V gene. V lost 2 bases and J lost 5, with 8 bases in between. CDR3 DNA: TGTGCCAGCAGCGTGACAGAACATAATTCACCCCTCCACTTT. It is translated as CASSVTEHNSPLHF.

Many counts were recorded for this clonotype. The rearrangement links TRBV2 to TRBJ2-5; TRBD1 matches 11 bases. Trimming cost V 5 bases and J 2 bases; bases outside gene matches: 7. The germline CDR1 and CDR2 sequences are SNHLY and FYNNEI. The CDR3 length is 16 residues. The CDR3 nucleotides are TGTGCCAGCAGTCCCTTAGGGACAGGGGGGCAAGAGACCCAGTACTTC. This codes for CASSPLGTGGQETQYF.

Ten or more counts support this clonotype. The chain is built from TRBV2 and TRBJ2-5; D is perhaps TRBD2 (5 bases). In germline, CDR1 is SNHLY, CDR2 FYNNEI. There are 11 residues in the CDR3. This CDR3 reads CATGVQETQYF. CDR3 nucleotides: TGTGCGACCGGGGTCCAAGAGACCCAGTACTTC.

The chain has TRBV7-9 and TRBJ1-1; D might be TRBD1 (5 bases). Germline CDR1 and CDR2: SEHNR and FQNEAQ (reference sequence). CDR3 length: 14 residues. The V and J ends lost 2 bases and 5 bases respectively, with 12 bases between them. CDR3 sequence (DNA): TGTGCCAGCAGCTTATGGGGGGATGGAACTGAAGCTTTCTTT. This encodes CASSLWGDGTEAFF.

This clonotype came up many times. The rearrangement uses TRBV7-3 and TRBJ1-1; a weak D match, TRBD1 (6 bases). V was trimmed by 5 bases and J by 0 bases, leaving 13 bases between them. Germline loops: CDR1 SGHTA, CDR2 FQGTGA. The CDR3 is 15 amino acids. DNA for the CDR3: TGTGCCAGCAGCCCAACGACAGGAATGAACACTGAAGCTTTCTTT. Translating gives CASSPTTGMNTEAFF.

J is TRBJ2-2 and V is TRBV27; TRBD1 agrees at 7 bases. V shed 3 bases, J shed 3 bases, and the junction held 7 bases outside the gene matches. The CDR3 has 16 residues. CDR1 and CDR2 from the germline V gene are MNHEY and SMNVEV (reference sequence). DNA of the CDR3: TGTGCCAGCAGTTTTTTCAAGAGGGGGCACACCGGGGAGCTGTTTTTT. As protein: CASSFFKRGHTGELFF.

CDR3: CSARDIRQGAREQYF. The CDR3, as DNA: TGCAGTGCTAGAGATATCCGACAGGGGGCGAGGGAGCAGTACTTC. This chain connects TRBV20-1 to TRBJ2-7; 10 bases match TRBD1. Per germline, CDR1 DFQATT and CDR2 SNEGSKA (reference sequence). This CDR3 has 15 residues. Trimming took 0 bases from V and 7 from J; bases not matched to a gene: 9.

The CDR3 reads CASSRDRVFQETQYF. Written as DNA, the CDR3 is TGTGCCAGTAGTCGGGACAGGGTATTTCAAGAGACCCAGTACTTC. The gene calls are TRBV19 and TRBJ2-5; 9 bases map to TRBD1. Germline CDR1 and CDR2: LNHDA and SQIVND (reference sequence). V shed 5 bases, J shed 2 bases, and the junction held 6 bases outside the gene matches. The CDR3 totals 15 residues.

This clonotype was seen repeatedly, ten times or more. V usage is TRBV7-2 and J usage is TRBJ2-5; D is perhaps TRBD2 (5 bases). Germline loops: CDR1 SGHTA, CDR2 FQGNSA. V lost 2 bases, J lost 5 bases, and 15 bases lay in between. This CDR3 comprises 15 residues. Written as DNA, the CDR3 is TGTGCCAGCAGCTTAACGGCCGGCGGGTGGGAGACCCAGTACTTC. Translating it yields CASSLTAGGWETQYF.

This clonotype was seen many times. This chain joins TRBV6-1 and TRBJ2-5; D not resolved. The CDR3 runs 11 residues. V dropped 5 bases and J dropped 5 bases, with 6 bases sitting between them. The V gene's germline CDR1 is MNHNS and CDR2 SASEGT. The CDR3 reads CASSTAETQYF. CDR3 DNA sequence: TGTGCCAGCAGTACCGCGGAGACCCAGTACTTC.

The CDR3 region has the DNA TGTGCCTGGAGTCGCCAGCTTGCCTTTAATGAAAAACTGTTTTTT. This encodes CAWSRQLAFNEKLFF. The chain has TRBV30 and TRBJ1-4; no clear D. The germline V and J ends were trimmed by 2 bases and 4 bases, with 14 bases remaining between them. The CDR3 extends over 15 amino acids. Per the germline V gene, CDR1 is GTSNPN and CDR2 is SVGIG (reference sequence).

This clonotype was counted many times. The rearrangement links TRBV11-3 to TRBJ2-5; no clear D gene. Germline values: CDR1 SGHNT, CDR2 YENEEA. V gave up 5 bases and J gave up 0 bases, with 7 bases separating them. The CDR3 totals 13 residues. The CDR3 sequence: CASSQTDQETQYF. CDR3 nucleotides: TGTGCCAGCAGCCAAACAGACCAAGAGACCCAGTACTTC.

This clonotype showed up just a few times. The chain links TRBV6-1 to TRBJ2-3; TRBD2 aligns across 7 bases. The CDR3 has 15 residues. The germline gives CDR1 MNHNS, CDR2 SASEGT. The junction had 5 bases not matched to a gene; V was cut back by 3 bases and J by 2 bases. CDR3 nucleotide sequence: TGTGCCAGCAGTGAGGCTAGCGGAAACACAGATACGCAGTATTTT. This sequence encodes CASSEASGNTDTQYF.

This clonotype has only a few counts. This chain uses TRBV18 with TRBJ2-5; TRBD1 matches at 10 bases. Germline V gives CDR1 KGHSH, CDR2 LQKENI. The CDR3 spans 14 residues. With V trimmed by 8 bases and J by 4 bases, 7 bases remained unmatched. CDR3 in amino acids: CASQRGQGIETQYF. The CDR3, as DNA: TGTGCCAGCCAAAGGGGACAGGGGATAGAGACCCAGTACTTC. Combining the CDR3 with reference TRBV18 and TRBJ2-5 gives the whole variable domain NAGVMQNPRHLVRRRGQEARLRCSPMKGHSHVYWYRQLPEEGLKFMVYLQKENIIDESGMPKERFSAEFPKEGPSILRIQQVVRGDSAAYFCASQRGQGIETQYFGPGTRLLVL.

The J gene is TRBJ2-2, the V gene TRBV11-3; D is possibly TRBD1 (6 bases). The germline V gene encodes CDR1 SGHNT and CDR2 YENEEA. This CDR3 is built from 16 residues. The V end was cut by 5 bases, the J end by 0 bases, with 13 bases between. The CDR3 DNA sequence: TGTGCCAGCAGCCATAACAGGGACGCGAACACCGGGGAGCTGTTTTTT. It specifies CASSHNRDANTGELFF.

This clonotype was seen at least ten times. The CDR3 region is CASGTGTGEGETQYF. Here the CDR3 DNA reads TGTGCTAGTGGTACTGGGACAGGGGAAGGGGAGACCCAGTACTTC. The chain couples TRBV12-5 to TRBJ2-5; 10 bases are a match to TRBD1. The CDR3 extends over 15 amino acids. From germline, CDR1 is LGHNT and CDR2 FRNRAP. The ends lost 5 bases at V and 5 bases at J; junction bases unmatched: 8.

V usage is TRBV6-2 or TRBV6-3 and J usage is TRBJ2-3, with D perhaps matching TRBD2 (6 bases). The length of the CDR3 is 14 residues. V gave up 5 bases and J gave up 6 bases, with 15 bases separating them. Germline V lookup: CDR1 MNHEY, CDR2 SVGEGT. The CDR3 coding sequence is TGTGCCAGCAGTGGCGGGATTATCGTGGATACGCAGTATTTT. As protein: CASSGGIIVDTQYF.

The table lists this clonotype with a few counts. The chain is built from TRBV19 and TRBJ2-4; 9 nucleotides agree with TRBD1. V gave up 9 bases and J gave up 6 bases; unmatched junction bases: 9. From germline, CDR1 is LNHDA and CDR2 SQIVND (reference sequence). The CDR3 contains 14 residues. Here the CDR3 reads CASGAGTGTNIQYF. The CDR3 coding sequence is TGTGCCAGCGGCGCCGGGACAGGGACAAACATTCAGTACTTC.

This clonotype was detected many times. CDR3 DNA sequence: TGTGCCAGCAGCCCTACTGACAGGGGCCCCTTGGACTATGGCTACACCTTC. Translating gives CASSPTDRGPLDYGYTF. The chain combines TRBV11-2 with TRBJ1-2, with TRBD1 matching over 8 bases. CDR3 length: 17 residues. V was pared by 5 bases and J by 3 bases, with 14 bases of the junction left unmatched. Germline-derived CDR1 and CDR2 are SGHAT and FQNNGV.

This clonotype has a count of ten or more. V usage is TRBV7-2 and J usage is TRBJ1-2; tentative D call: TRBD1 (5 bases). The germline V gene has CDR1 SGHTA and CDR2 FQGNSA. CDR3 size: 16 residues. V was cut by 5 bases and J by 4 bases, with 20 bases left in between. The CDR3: CASSLGPTESFYGYTF. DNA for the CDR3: TGTGCCAGCAGCCTAGGGCCGACAGAATCTTTCTATGGCTACACCTTC.

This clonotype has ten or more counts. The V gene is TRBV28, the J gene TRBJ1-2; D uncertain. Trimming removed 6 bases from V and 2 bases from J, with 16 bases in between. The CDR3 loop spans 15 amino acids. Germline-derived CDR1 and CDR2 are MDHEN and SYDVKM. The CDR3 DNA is TGTGCCAGCAGGACTTTTGCCCTCGGGAACTATGGCTACACCTTC. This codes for CASRTFALGNYGYTF.

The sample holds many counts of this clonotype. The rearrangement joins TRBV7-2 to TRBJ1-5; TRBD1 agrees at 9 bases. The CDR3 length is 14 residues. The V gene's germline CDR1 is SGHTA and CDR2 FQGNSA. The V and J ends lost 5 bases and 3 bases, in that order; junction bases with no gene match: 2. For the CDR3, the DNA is TGTGCCAGCAGCACAGGGGGCCCCAATCAGCCCCAGCATTTT. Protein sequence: CASSTGGPNQPQHF.

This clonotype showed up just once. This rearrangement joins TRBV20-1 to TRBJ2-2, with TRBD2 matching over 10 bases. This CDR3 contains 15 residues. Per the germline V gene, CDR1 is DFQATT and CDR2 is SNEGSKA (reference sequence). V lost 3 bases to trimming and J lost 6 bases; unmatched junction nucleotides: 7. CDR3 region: CSARRAGGPPGELFF. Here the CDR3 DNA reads TGCAGTGCTAGGCGAGCGGGAGGGCCTCCCGGGGAGCTGTTTTTT.

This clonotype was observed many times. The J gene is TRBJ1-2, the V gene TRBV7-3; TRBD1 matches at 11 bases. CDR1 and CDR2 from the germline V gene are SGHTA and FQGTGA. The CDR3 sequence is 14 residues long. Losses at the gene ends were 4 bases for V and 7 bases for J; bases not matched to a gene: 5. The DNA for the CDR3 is TGTGCCAGCAGCTCTGGACAGGGGGCGGCTGGCTACACCTTC. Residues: CASSSGQGAAGYTF.

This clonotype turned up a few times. CDR3 in amino acids: CASRLATGPGANVLTF. For the CDR3, the DNA is TGTGCCAGCAGGCTAGCAACGGGCCCTGGGGCCAACGTCCTGACTTTC. This rearrangement joins TRBV12-3 or TRBV12-4 to TRBJ2-6; D is perhaps TRBD2 (5 bases). CDR3 size: 16 residues. Trimming cost V 6 bases and J 2 bases, with 14 bases left between them.

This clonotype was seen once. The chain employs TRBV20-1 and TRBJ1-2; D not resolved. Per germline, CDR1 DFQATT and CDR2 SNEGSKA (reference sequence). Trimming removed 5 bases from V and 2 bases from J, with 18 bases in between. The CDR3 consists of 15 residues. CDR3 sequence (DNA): TGCAGTGCTTCGCAGACCACCGAGGGCAACTATGGCTACACCTTC. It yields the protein CSASQTTEGNYGYTF.

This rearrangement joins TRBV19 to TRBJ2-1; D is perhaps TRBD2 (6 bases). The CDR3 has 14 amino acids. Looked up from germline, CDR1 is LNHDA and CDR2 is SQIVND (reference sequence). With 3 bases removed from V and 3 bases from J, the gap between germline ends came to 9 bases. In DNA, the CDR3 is TGTGCCAGTAGTATTGGTAGCGGCTACAATGAGCAGTTCTTC. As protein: CASSIGSGYNEQFF.

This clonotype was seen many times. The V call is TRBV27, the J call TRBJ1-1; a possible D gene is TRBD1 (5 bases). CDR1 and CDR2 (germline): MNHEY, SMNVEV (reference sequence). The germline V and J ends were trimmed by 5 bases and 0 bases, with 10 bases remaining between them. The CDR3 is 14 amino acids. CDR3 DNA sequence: TGTGCCAGCAGTCCCATGGGGCTGAACACTGAAGCTTTCTTT. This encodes CASSPMGLNTEAFF.